The 6 T cell receptor beta chains reported below all come from one sample, sequenced in a study of beta chain features in type 1 diabetes. TCRB transcripts that were expressed got sequenced, as all of the isolated RNA had been reverse transcribed. Assay: immunoSEQ multiplex PCR; the TCRdb copy retains only in-frame clones and omits some. Found here are 900,000 or so clones, roughly 17% of them singletons; the top ten hold about 0.02%. The specimen sequenced was naive CD4+ T cells from blood. The receptors originated from a woman under 30 in good health.

The sample holds a few counts of this clone. CDR3 nucleotide sequence: TGCAGCGTTGAAGACCGGACATTCGGCAATCAGCCCCAGCATTTT. It codes for CSVEDRTFGNQPQHF. The chain joins TRBV29-1 to TRBJ1-5, with TRBD1 as a possible D gene (5 bases). Trimming took off 0 bases at V and 2 bases at J, with 11 bases between the two ends. This CDR3 has 15 amino acids. Germline lookup yields CDR1 SQVTM and CDR2 ANQGSEA.

This clone was counted a few times. This rearrangement joins TRBV19 to TRBJ2-2, with D tentatively TRBD1 (5 bases). V lost 10 bases to trimming and J lost 6 bases, with 12 bases between them. CDR3 length equals 12 residues. Germline V gene sequence: CDR1 LNHDA, CDR2 SQIVND (reference sequence). CDR3 nucleotide sequence: TGTGCCACCGGACACCCCGCCGGGGAGCTGTTTTTT. Translation: CATGHPAGELFF. The full variable domain, its missing parts supplied by reference TRBV19 and TRBJ2-2, is DGGITQSPKYLFRKEGQNVTLSCEQNLNHDAMYWYRQDPGQGLRLIYYSQIVNDFQKGDIAEGYSVSREKKESFPLTVTSAQKNPTAFYLCATGHPAGELFFGEGSRLTVL.

The chain recombines TRBV5-1 with TRBJ2-5; D remains ambiguous. The V and J ends lost 4 bases and 0 bases respectively, with 10 bases between them. Germline V lookup: CDR1 SGHRS, CDR2 YFSETQ. CDR3 size: 14 residues. The CDR3 is CASSLRTYQETQYF. In nucleotides, the CDR3 is TGCGCCAGCAGCCTACGGACCTACCAAGAGACCCAGTACTTC.

The chain combines TRBV15 with TRBJ2-2; possibly TRBD1 for D (6 bases). Germline V gene sequence: CDR1 LNHNV, CDR2 YYDKDF (reference sequence). The V gene lost 1 base and the J gene lost 7 bases, with 13 bases spanning the gap. CDR3 length equals 15 residues. The CDR3 region is CATSRGGLSGGELFF. CDR3 sequence (DNA): TGTGCCACCAGCAGAGGGGGGCTCTCCGGCGGGGAGCTGTTTTTT.

This clone was seen a handful of times. J is TRBJ2-4 and V is TRBV28; 7 nucleotides match TRBD2. The junction had 12 bases not matched to a gene; V was cut back by 4 bases and J by 0 bases. There are 18 residues in the CDR3. Germline CDR1 is MDHEN and CDR2 is SYDVKM. The CDR3 sequence: CASSSLTSYAVAKNIQYF. As DNA, the CDR3 is TGTGCCAGCAGTTCCCTGACTAGCTATGCTGTAGCCAAAAACATTCAGTACTTC.

This clone has just a few counts. The genes are TRBV27 and TRBJ1-1; possibly TRBD1 for D (5 bases). The CDR3 is 18 residues long. V lost 0 bases and J 1 base, leaving 18 bases between the germline ends. Germline lookup yields CDR1 MNHEY and CDR2 SMNVEV (reference sequence). The CDR3 region is CASSLSRAGGSKNTEAFF. The CDR3 DNA reads TGTGCCAGCAGTTTATCGAGGGCGGGGGGGAGTAAGAACACTGAAGCTTTCTTT.